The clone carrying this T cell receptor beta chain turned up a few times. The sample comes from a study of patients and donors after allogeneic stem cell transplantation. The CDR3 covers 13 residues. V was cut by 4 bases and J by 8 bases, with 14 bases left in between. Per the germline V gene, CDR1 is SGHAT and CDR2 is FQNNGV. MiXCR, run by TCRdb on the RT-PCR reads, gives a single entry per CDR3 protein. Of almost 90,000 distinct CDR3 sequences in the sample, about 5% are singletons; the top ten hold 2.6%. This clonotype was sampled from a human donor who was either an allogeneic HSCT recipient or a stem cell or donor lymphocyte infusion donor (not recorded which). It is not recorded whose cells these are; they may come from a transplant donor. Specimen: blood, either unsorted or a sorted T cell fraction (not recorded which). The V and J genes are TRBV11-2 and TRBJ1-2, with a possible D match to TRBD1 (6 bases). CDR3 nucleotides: TGTGCCAGCAGCTCCCGGACAGTGGGAGGCTACACCTTC. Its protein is CASSSRTVGGYTF.